Here is one T cell receptor (beta chain) with its context. Its specificity is not known. The data were obtained in a study of T cell repertoires in cytomegalovirus infection. Background on the study: Indications of both CMV infection and matching HLA type were provided by public TCR beta signatures.

Germline V CDR1 and CDR2: SQVTM, ANQGSEA. The length of the CDR3 is 14 residues. Trimming pared 4 bases from V and 0 bases from J, leaving 10 bases between. TCRdb recomputed calls from the reads with MiXCR, one row per CDR3 protein. The sample holds around 770,000 distinct CDR3 sequences, approximately 32% seen once. This TCR was sampled from a human donor in good health (CMV status not recorded). Some clones in this sample may be carry-over from other donors' samples. The material sequenced was cultured CD8+ T cells from PBMCs, taken from culture after CMV antigen stimulation. The rearrangement uses TRBV29-1 and TRBJ2-1, with D unclear. In DNA, the CDR3 is TGCAGCGTTGGGGTGGATAGCTCCTACAATGAGCAGTTCTTC. Translated: CSVGVDSSYNEQFF.